Following are 12 T cell receptor beta chains from one sample sequenced in a study of T cells in Graves' hyperthyroidism and ophthalmopathy. Amplification of TCR beta CDR3 regions used RNA as the template. Using the HTBI primer set, a first-round RT-PCR was run on the TCR CDR3. Each CDR3 protein gets one entry after TCRdb re-called the multiplex PCR reads with MiXCR. Here the sample spans 350,000 or so distinct CDR3 sequences, approximately 18% being singletons. The sequenced sample consisted of blood. The source is a woman between 25 and 40 years old with Graves' hyperthyroidism that later progressed to Graves' ophthalmopathy.

This clonotype was seen ten or more times. The genes are TRBV7-2 and TRBJ2-5; 7 bases are a match to TRBD2. In germline, CDR1 is SGHTA, CDR2 FQGNSA. The CDR3 totals 15 residues. The V and J ends lost 4 bases and 3 bases, in that order; junction bases with no gene match: 8. CDR3 sequence reads: CASSYPRGVKETQYF. CDR3 bases: TGTGCCAGCAGCTACCCTCGGGGGGTGAAAGAGACCCAGTACTTC.

The rearrangement uses TRBV18 and TRBJ2-7; 8 positions match TRBD1. After removal of 6 bases from V and 6 bases from J, the junction contained 7 bases not matched to a gene. The germline V gene encodes CDR1 KGHSH and CDR2 LQKENI. The CDR3 is 13 residues long. The CDR3 here is CASSGTGSFEQYF. The CDR3, as DNA: TGTGCCAGCTCCGGGACAGGCTCTTTCGAGCAGTACTTC.

This clonotype came up many times. This rearrangement joins TRBV6-1 to TRBJ2-3; D gene unclear. The germline gives CDR1 MNHNS, CDR2 SASEGT. The V end lost 9 bases, the J end lost 6 bases, and 19 bases lay between the germline ends. CDR3 length: 14 residues. The CDR3 nucleotides read TGTGCCAGTAGGACCTCAAGGTCGGGTGATACGCAGTATTTT. Its translation: CASRTSRSGDTQYF.

This clonotype was seen repeatedly, ten times or more. The chain links TRBV24-1 to TRBJ1-3; 11 nucleotides agree with TRBD1. Germline V gene sequence: CDR1 KGHDR, CDR2 SFDVKD. The CDR3 consists of 17 residues. J was trimmed by 0 bases and V by 3 bases; bases with no gene match: 3. The CDR3 region has the DNA TGTGCCACCAGTGATCCCGGACAGGGGGCCTCTGGAAACACCATATATTTT. Translated: CATSDPGQGASGNTIYF.

At least ten counts were recorded for this clonotype. The chain is built from TRBV20-1 and TRBJ2-7; a weak D match, TRBD1 (6 bases). Deletions cut 0 bases from V and 7 bases from J, with 16 bases between. CDR3 length: 14 amino acids. Germline values: CDR1 DFQATT, CDR2 SNEGSKA (reference sequence). CDR3 coding DNA: TGCAGTGCTAGAGATGACAGGTTTAGTTGTGAGCAGTACTTC. Its protein is CSARDDRFSCEQYF.

The V call is TRBV7-2, the J call TRBJ1-2; D not resolved. The V and J ends lost 6 bases and 10 bases respectively, with 24 bases between them. The germline gives CDR1 SGHTA, CDR2 FQGNSA. There are 15 residues in the CDR3. CDR3 DNA sequence: TGTGCCAGCAGGCTTTGTGGACGGAGTATTAATGACTACACCTTC. Translated: CASRLCGRSINDYTF.

This clonotype showed up just a few times. The J gene is TRBJ1-5, the V gene TRBV5-1; D is unclear. CDR1 and CDR2 from the germline V gene are SGHRS and YFSETQ. Trimming left V 0 bases short and J 2 bases short, with 9 bases between. This CDR3 is built from 15 residues. DNA of the CDR3: TGCGCCAGCAGCTTGGGGGCTGGGGGCAATCAGCCCCAGCATTTT. Translated: CASSLGAGGNQPQHF.

This chain links TRBV27 with TRBJ1-5, with D unresolved. The CDR3 has 14 amino acids. The V end was cut by 3 bases, the J end by 5 bases, with 11 bases between. Germline CDR1 and CDR2: MNHEY and SMNVEV (reference sequence). The DNA for the CDR3 is TGTGCCAGCAGTTTTTCGGTAAGGGATCAGCCCCAGCATTTT. Translation gives CASSFSVRDQPQHF.

The chain links TRBV11-3 to TRBJ2-1; no clear D gene. This CDR3 has 13 amino acids. Trimming removed 0 bases at V and 7 bases at J, with 7 bases between. Germline values: CDR1 SGHNT, CDR2 YENEEA. CDR3 region: CASSLDGQNEQFF. The CDR3 DNA reads TGTGCCAGCAGCTTAGATGGGCAGAATGAGCAGTTCTTC.

A few counts support this clonotype. The V gene is TRBV6-2 or TRBV6-3, the J gene TRBJ2-1, with 13 bases matching TRBD2. This CDR3 spans 17 amino acids. With 2 bases clipped from V and 8 bases from J, the junction kept 9 bases outside the gene matches. Germline CDR1 reads MNHEY; CDR2 reads SVGEGT. The chain's CDR3 is CASSYTSGGAPGHEQFF. For the CDR3, the DNA is TGTGCCAGCAGTTACACTAGCGGGGGGGCGCCGGGCCATGAGCAGTTCTTC.

This clonotype was recorded many times. The V gene is TRBV11-2, the J gene TRBJ1-2; D perhaps matches TRBD1 (5 bases). Between the trimmed V and J ends, which lost 0 bases and 2 bases, there was a span of 10 bases. The CDR3 consists of 15 residues. Germline CDR1 SGHAT, CDR2 FQNNGV. CDR3 in amino acids: CASSLEGRANYGYTF. CDR3 in DNA: TGTGCCAGCAGCTTAGAGGGCAGGGCAAACTATGGCTACACCTTC.

This clonotype was counted ten times or more. The rearrangement joins TRBV27 to TRBJ2-7; TRBD2 agrees at 16 bases. Germline trimming cut 6 bases from V and 5 bases from J; bases unmatched to any gene: 4. Germline V gives CDR1 MNHEY, CDR2 SMNVEV (reference sequence). The CDR3 totals 15 residues. The chain's CDR3 is CASSRGLAGGDEQYF. The CDR3 DNA reads as TGTGCCAGCAGCCGGGGACTAGCGGGAGGGGACGAGCAGTACTTC.